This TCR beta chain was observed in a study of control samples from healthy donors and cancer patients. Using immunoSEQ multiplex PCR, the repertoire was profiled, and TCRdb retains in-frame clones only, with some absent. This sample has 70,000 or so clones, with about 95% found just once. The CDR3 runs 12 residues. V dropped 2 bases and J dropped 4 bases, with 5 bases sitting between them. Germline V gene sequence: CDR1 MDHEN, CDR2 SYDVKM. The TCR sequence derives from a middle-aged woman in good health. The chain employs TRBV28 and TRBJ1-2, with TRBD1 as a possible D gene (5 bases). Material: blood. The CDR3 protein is CASSLGGYGYTF. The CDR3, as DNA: TGTGCCAGCAGTTTAGGGGGCTATGGCTACACCTTC.